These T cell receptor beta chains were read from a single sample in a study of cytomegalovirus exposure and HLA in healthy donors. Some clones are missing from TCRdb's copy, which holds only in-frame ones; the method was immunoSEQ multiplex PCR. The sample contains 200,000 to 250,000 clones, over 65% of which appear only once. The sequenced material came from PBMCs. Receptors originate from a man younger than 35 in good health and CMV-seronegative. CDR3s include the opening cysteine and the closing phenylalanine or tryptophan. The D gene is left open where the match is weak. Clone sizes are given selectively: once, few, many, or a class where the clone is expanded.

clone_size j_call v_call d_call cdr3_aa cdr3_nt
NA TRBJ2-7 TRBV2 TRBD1 CASSAYRGQHEQYF TGTGCCAGCAGTGCGTACAGGGGGCAACACGAGCAGTACTTC
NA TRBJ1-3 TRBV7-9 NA CASSPLVGSGNTIYF TGTGCCAGCAGCCCGTTGGTTGGGAGTGGAAACACCATATATTTT
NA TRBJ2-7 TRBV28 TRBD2 CASSLFLMWYNMTSGDAYEQYF TGTGCCAGCAGTTTATTCTTGATGTGGTACAATATGACTAGCGGGGATGCCTACGAGCAGTACTTC
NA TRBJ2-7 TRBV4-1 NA CASSQDPGLLGSYEQYF TGCGCCAGCAGCCAAGATCCGGGACTCTTGGGGTCCTACGAGCAGTACTTC
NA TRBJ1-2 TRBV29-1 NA CSVAQSQGNYGYTF TGCAGCGTTGCCCAGAGCCAGGGGAACTATGGCTACACCTTC
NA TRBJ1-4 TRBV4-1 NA CASSQDRGALIGEKLFF TGCGCCAGCAGCCAAGATCGAGGTGCACTTATCGGAGAAAAACTGTTTTTT
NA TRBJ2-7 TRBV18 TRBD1 CASSPGQGAHEQYF TGTGCCAGCTCCCCTGGACAGGGGGCCCACGAGCAGTACTTC
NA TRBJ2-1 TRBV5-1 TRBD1 CASSPYATGTGSNEQFF TGCGCCAGCAGCCCATACGCGACAGGGACGGGAAGCAATGAGCAGTTCTTC
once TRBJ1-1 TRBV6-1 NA CASSEDLYRGMAEAFF TGTGCCAGCAGTGAAGATTTATATAGAGGGATGGCTGAAGCTTTCTTT
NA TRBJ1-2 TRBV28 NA CASSSSGEGLGYGYTF TGTGCCAGCAGTTCGTCAGGGGAGGGTCTTGGCTATGGCTACACCTTC
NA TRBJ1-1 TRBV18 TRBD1 CASHGTGNTEAFF TGTGCCAGCCACGGGACAGGCAATACTGAAGCTTTCTTT
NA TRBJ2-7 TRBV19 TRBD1 CASNPEDRGPYEQYF TGTGCCAGTAATCCTGAGGACAGGGGCCCCTACGAGCAGTACTTC
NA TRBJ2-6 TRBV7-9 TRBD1 CASSLTTGVFGANVLTF TGTGCCAGCAGCTTAACTACAGGGGTCTTTGGGGCCAACGTCCTGACTTTC
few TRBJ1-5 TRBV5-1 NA CASSLAGQFNQPQHF TGCGCCAGCAGCTTGGCCGGACAGTTCAATCAGCCCCAGCATTTT
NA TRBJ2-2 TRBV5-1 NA CASSQGSGELFF TGCGCCAGCAGTCAGGGGTCCGGGGAGCTGTTTTTT
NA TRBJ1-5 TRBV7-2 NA CASSLNKQPQHF TGTGCCAGCAGCTTAAACAAACAGCCCCAGCATTTT
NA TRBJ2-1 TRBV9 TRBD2 CASSSLAGVSYNEQFF TGTGCCAGCAGCTCGTTAGCGGGAGTCTCCTACAATGAGCAGTTCTTC
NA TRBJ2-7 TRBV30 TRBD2 CAWTAAGVPYEQYF TGTGCCTGGACCGCAGCGGGAGTCCCCTACGAGCAGTACTTC
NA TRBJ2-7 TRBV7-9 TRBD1 CASTPGQGLYEQYF TGTGCCAGCACCCCGGGACAGGGGTTGTACGAGCAGTACTTC
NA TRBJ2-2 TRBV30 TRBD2 CAWNGVSTSGTSEGELFF TGTGCCTGGAATGGGGTTTCGACTAGCGGGACCTCCGAGGGGGAGCTGTTTTTT
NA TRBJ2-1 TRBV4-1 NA CASSDTGNEQFF TGCGCCAGCAGCGACACAGGGAATGAGCAGTTCTTC
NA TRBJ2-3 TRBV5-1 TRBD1 CASSFGQGRDTQYF TGCGCCAGCAGCTTTGGACAGGGAAGAGATACGCAGTATTTT
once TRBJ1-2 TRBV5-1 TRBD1 CASSLAGTGRAYTF TGCGCCAGCAGCTTGGCCGGGACAGGGAGGGCCTACACCTTC
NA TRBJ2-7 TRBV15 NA CATSRGRGSYEQYF TGTGCCACCAGCAGAGGTAGGGGCTCCTACGAGCAGTACTTC
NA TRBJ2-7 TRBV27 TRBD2 CASTLAGGYEQYF TGTGCCAGCACGCTAGCGGGAGGGTACGAGCAGTACTTC
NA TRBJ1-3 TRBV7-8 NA CASSLNSDSGNTIYF TGTGCCAGCAGCTTAAATAGCGACTCTGGAAACACCATATATTTT
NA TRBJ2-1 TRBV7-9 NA CASSWRQVTNYNEQFF TGTGCCAGCAGCTGGCGACAGGTGACTAACTACAATGAGCAGTTCTTC
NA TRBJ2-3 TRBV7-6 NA CASSPSASSTDTQYF TGTGCCAGCAGCCCTAGCGCATCAAGCACAGATACGCAGTATTTT
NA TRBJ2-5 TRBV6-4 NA CASTASEGTQYF TGTGCCAGCACAGCCTCGGAGGGGACCCAGTACTTC
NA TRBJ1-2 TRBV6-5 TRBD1 CASSSRLDRGSGYTF TGTGCCAGCAGTTCACGATTGGACAGGGGGAGCGGCTACACCTTC
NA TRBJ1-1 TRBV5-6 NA CASSPKRGYNTEAFF TGTGCCAGCAGCCCAAAAAGGGGCTATAACACTGAAGCTTTCTTT
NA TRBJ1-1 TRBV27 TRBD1 CASSSLTGGGTEAFF TGTGCCAGCAGTTCCTTAACAGGGGGTGGCACTGAAGCTTTCTTT
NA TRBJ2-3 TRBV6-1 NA CATGTDTQYF TGTGCAACAGGAACAGATACGCAGTATTTT
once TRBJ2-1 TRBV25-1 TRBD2 CASSAAGGTYNEQFF TGTGCCAGCAGTGCGGCGGGAGGGACGTACAATGAGCAGTTCTTC
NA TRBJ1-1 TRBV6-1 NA CASSLGRGMATEAFF TGTGCCAGCAGCTTGGGCAGGGGTATGGCCACTGAAGCTTTCTTT
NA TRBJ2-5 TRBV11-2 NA CASSFGRQETQYF TGTGCCAGCAGCTTCGGGAGACAAGAGACCCAGTACTTC
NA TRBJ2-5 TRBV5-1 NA CASSPRGSPETQYF TGCGCCAGCAGCCCGCGGGGCAGTCCAGAGACCCAGTACTTC
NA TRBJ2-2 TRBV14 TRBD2 CASSVSGTNTGELFF TGTGCCAGCAGCGTTAGCGGGACGAACACCGGGGAGCTGTTTTTT
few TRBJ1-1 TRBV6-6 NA CASSYLGVRGNTEAFF TGTGCCAGCAGTTACTTAGGGGTCAGGGGGAACACTGAAGCTTTCTTT
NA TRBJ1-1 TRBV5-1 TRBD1 CASSLGGQGNTEAFF TGCGCCAGCAGCTTGGGGGGACAGGGGAACACTGAAGCTTTCTTT
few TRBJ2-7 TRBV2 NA CASRAWAGTYEQYF TGTGCCAGCAGGGCCTGGGCAGGCACCTACGAGCAGTACTTC
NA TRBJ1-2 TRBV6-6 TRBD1 CASRTRDRDGYTF TGTGCCAGCAGAACCCGGGACAGGGATGGCTACACCTTC
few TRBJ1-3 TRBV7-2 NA CASSQVGVSVGNTIYF TGTGCCAGCAGCCAAGTCGGGGTCTCCGTCGGAAACACCATATATTTT
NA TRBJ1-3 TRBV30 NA CAWSAGAGNTIYF TGTGCCTGGAGCGCTGGGGCGGGAAACACCATATATTTT
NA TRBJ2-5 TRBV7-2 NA CASSLVETQYF TGTGCCAGCAGTCTCGTAGAGACCCAGTACTTC
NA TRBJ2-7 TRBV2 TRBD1 CASSERTGKSYEQYF TGTGCCAGCAGTGAGAGGACAGGGAAATCCTACGAGCAGTACTTC
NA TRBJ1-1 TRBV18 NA CASSPREHTEAFF TGTGCCAGCTCACCAAGGGAGCACACTGAAGCTTTCTTT
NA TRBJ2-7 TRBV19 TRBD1 CASSIFHRGSYEQYF TGTGCCAGTAGTATCTTCCACAGGGGGTCCTACGAGCAGTACTTC
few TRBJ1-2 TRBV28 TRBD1 CASSLWTGETSGYTF TGTGCCAGCAGTTTATGGACAGGGGAAACCAGTGGCTACACCTTC
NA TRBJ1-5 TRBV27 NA CASSFRGDSNQPQHF TGTGCCAGCAGTTTCCGGGGAGATAGCAATCAGCCCCAGCATTTT
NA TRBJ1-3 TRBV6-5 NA CASSYVGLTGNTIYF TGTGCCAGCAGTTACGTCGGGTTGACGGGAAACACCATATATTTT
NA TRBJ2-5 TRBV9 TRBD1 CASSLMGQQETQYF TGTGCCAGCAGTTTGATGGGACAGCAAGAGACCCAGTACTTC
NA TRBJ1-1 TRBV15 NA CATSNSGLGGTEAFF TGTGCCACCAGCAATTCAGGACTTGGCGGCACTGAAGCTTTCTTT
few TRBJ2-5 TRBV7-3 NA CASSLGAGVQETQYF TGTGCCAGCAGCTTAGGGGCAGGGGTACAAGAGACCCAGTACTTC
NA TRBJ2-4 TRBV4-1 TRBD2 CASSQVAGAKNIQYF TGCGCCAGCAGCCAGGTAGCGGGAGCCAAAAACATTCAGTACTTC
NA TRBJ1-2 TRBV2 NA CASSEAKEGLYGYTF TGTGCCAGCAGTGAAGCGAAGGAGGGCCTCTATGGCTACACCTTC
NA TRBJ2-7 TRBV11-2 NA CASSLVGKGYEQYF TGTGCCAGCAGCTTAGTTGGGAAGGGGTACGAGCAGTACTTC
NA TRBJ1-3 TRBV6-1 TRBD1 CASRPDRASGNTIYF TGTGCCAGCAGGCCCGACAGGGCGTCTGGAAACACCATATATTTT